The source of this T cell receptor (beta chain) is a study of shared clonotypes between healthy human individuals. Overall study: Serving as donors were a couple of women and a few men, whose ages spanned 18 to 49.

V shed 1 base and J shed 7 bases, with 11 bases lying between them. Per the germline V gene, CDR1 is SGHRS and CDR2 is YFSETQ. This CDR3 is 13 amino acids long. Repertoires were generated with immunoSEQ multiplex PCR, while TCRdb's copy carries only in-frame clones and drops some. The sample lists 950,000 to 1,100,000 clones; 65% to 75% were seen once. The table lists this clone with a count of one. The sequence came from a man between 18 and 29 years old in good health. J is TRBJ1-1 and V is TRBV5-1; D possibly corresponds to TRBD1 (6 bases). The sequencing input was memory CD4+ T cells sorted from blood. As for subset: CD45RA-negative fraction. The CDR3 DNA is TGCGCCAGCAGCTTGTCAAGGACAGATGAAGCTTTCTTT. Amino acid sequence: CASSLSRTDEAFF.